These 15 T cell receptor beta chains were sequenced from one sample in a study of T cell repertoires in cytomegalovirus infection. TCRdb reprocessed the reads via MiXCR and lists one record per CDR3 protein. Here the sample spans 200,000 to 300,000 distinct CDR3 sequences, over 8% being singletons. Input material: PBMCs. These receptors originate from a human donor in good health (CMV status not recorded). Some clones in this sample may be carry-over from other donors' samples.

V and J are TRBV2 and TRBJ2-1; no definite D call. Trimming took off 6 bases at V and 7 bases at J, with 4 bases between the two ends. Germline CDR1 SNHLY, CDR2 FYNNEI. CDR3 length equals 10 residues. In DNA form, the CDR3 reads TGTGCCAGCAGCAGTAATGAGCAGTTCTTC. Translated: CASSSNEQFF.

In its sample, this clonotype was seen many times. The V and J genes are TRBV7-2 and TRBJ1-1; D remains ambiguous. Germline CDR1 SGHTA, CDR2 FQGNSA. Trimming pared 5 bases from V and 10 bases from J, leaving 17 bases between. The CDR3 contains 13 residues. The CDR3 here is CASSLLSAAGAFF. CDR3 bases: TGTGCCAGCAGCCTCCTATCCGCCGCTGGAGCTTTCTTT. The variable domain in full, completed from reference TRBV7-2 and TRBJ1-1, reads GAGVSQSPSNKVTEKGKDVELRCDPISGHTALYWYRQSLGQGLEFLIYFQGNSAPDKSGLPSDRFSAERTGGSVSTLTIQRTQQEDSAVYLCASSLLSAAGAFFGQGTRLTVV.

The rearrangement joins TRBV15 to TRBJ1-3; 8 nucleotides agree with TRBD1. This CDR3 contains 21 residues. Germline V gene sequence: CDR1 LNHNV, CDR2 YYDKDF (reference sequence). Germline trimming cut 1 base from V and 0 bases from J; bases unmatched to any gene: 17. The CDR3 sequence is CATSRGAGQGANRISGNTIYF. The CDR3 coding sequence is TGTGCCACCAGCAGAGGGGCCGGACAGGGAGCTAACCGGATCTCTGGAAACACCATATATTTT.

This clonotype has only a few counts. The chain is built from TRBV28 and TRBJ1-1; D is undetermined. This CDR3 region has 11 residues. Trimming took 4 bases from V and 7 from J, leaving 7 bases between them. The germline gives CDR1 MDHEN, CDR2 SYDVKM. CDR3 sequence: CASSSTIEAFF. CDR3 in DNA: TGTGCCAGCAGTTCTACAATTGAAGCTTTCTTT. Full variable domain (outside the CDR3, taken from reference TRBV28 and TRBJ1-1): DVKVTQSSRYLVKRTGEKVFLECVQDMDHENMFWYRQDPGLGLRLIYFSYDVKMKEKGDIPEGYSVSREKKERFSLILESASTNQTSMYLCASSSTIEAFFGQGTRLTVV.

This clonotype was counted many times. The chain links TRBV11-2 to TRBJ1-6; 10 positions match TRBD1. J lost 6 bases, V lost 4 bases, and 3 bases had no gene match. Per the germline V gene, CDR1 is SGHAT and CDR2 is FQNNGV. The CDR3 consists of 15 residues. The CDR3 DNA follows: TGTGCCAGCAGCTGGGACAGGGGAGGTAATTCACCCCTCCACTTT. It encodes CASSWDRGGNSPLHF.

This clonotype was counted many times. This chain uses TRBV6-2 or TRBV6-3 with TRBJ1-3, with D possibly TRBD1 on 5 matching bases. Germline V CDR1 and CDR2: MNHEY, SVGEGT. This CDR3 spans 15 amino acids. V was pared by 11 bases and J by 0 bases, with 17 bases between. As DNA, the CDR3 is TGTGCCGCCGGCAGGGAGGGACTCTCTGGAAACACCATATATTTT. Its protein product is CAAGREGLSGNTIYF.

The V and J genes are TRBV12-3 or TRBV12-4 and TRBJ1-5, with a possible D match to TRBD1 (6 bases). Trimming stripped 5 bases from V and 9 bases from J, with 20 bases between. The CDR3 has 15 residues. This CDR3 is CASSLGTTRGAPQHF. For the CDR3, the DNA is TGTGCCAGCAGTCTTGGGACAACCCGAGGAGCGCCCCAGCATTTT.

This clonotype has ten or more counts. The chain recombines TRBV7-2 with TRBJ1-5; unclear D gene. CDR1 is SGHTA, CDR2 FQGNSA, per germline. This CDR3 has 15 residues. With 3 bases removed from V and 2 bases from J, the gap between germline ends came to 11 bases. The CDR3, as DNA: TGTGCCAGCAGCTTTAAGGGAATGGGCAATCAGCCCCAGCATTTT. Translation gives CASSFKGMGNQPQHF. Complete variable domain (other parts from reference TRBV7-2 and TRBJ1-5): GAGVSQSPSNKVTEKGKDVELRCDPISGHTALYWYRQSLGQGLEFLIYFQGNSAPDKSGLPSDRFSAERTGGSVSTLTIQRTQQEDSAVYLCASSFKGMGNQPQHFGDGTRLSIL.

This clonotype was seen many times. The CDR3 DNA follows: TGTGCCAGCAGTTTAGGACGGACAGGCAAAGGCTACACCTTC. This sequence encodes CASSLGRTGKGYTF. V and J are TRBV12-3 or TRBV12-4 and TRBJ1-2; 7 bases align to TRBD1. CDR3 length equals 14 residues. The V gene end was trimmed by 1 base and the J gene end by 8 bases; junction bases not matched to a gene: 7.

This clonotype was picked up many times. V is TRBV7-8 and J is TRBJ2-3; 8 bases map to TRBD2. This CDR3 comprises 19 residues. V shed 1 base and J 0 bases; nucleotides not matched to a gene: 12. CDR1 and CDR2 (germline): SGHVS, FQNEAQ. The CDR3 spells CASSLGHSRLATSTDTQYF. Here the CDR3 DNA reads TGTGCCAGCAGCTTAGGGCATTCAAGACTAGCGACTAGCACAGATACGCAGTATTTT.

This clonotype was observed many times. The chain uses TRBV28 and TRBJ2-5; 14 positions agree with TRBD2. Germline CDR1 is MDHEN and CDR2 is SYDVKM. This CDR3 is built from 17 residues. V trimming: 3 bases; J trimming: 2 bases; junction bases outside the gene matches: 5. DNA of the CDR3: TGTGCCAGCAGTTTTCCGCGGACTAGCGGGGGGCAAGAGACCCAGTACTTC. This translates into CASSFPRTSGGQETQYF.

There are many counts of this clonotype. This chain joins TRBV12-3 or TRBV12-4 and TRBJ1-2, with a tentative D call TRBD1 (5 bases). The CDR3 extends over 13 amino acids. Between the trimmed V and J ends, which lost 5 bases and 7 bases, there was a span of 14 bases. CDR3 residues: CASSPGQTGGYTF. CDR3 nucleotide sequence: TGTGCCAGCAGTCCCGGACAAACGGGTGGCTACACCTTC.

This clonotype was detected many times. The chain couples TRBV7-2 to TRBJ1-1; no firm D call. V lost 2 bases to trimming and J lost 0 bases, with 10 bases between them. Per the germline V gene, CDR1 is SGHTA and CDR2 is FQGNSA. The CDR3 is 15 residues long. DNA for the CDR3: TGTGCCAGCAGCTTACAGAGATCTATGAACACTGAAGCTTTCTTT. Protein: CASSLQRSMNTEAFF.

V gene TRBV28 combines with J gene TRBJ1-2; no reliable D call. Trimming stripped 2 bases from V and 6 bases from J, with 7 bases between. Germline CDR1 reads MDHEN; CDR2 reads SYDVKM. The CDR3 contains 12 residues. The CDR3 DNA is TGTGCCAGCAGTTTACCAGCGGATGGCTACACCTTC. Protein product: CASSLPADGYTF.

This clonotype was observed at least ten times. The chain combines TRBV4-3 with TRBJ2-2, with TRBD2 matching over 10 bases. V dropped 2 bases and J dropped 7; count of bases not matched to a gene: 10. CDR1 and CDR2 from the germline V gene are LGHNA and YSLEER. The length of the CDR3 is 17 residues. The CDR3 region is CASSQTSGGAFGGELFF. In nucleotides, the CDR3 is TGCGCCAGCAGCCAAACAAGCGGGGGGGCCTTTGGCGGGGAGCTGTTTTTT.